Below are 6 T cell receptor beta chains sequenced from a single sample in a study of CD8+CD57+ T cells in acquired aplastic anemia (dated by TCRdb to 2016 to 2019). The sequencer listed for this sample is Illumina HiSeq 2000. Genomic DNA served as template for TCR beta VDJ combination and CDR3 sequence profiling. The public reads were quality trimmed at Q25 with fastp and then assembled into clones with MiXCR by TCRdb, keeping productive beta chains. Each record represents a unique CDR3 protein, reported with the most common genes and DNA among its rows. Within this sample are under 350,000 distinct CDR3 sequences, with 56% of them counted one time only. The ten largest account for under 1.5% of the sample. The patients picked for sequencing were ones in whom flow cytometry had shown an expansion of CD8+CD57+ cells. Material: sorted CD4+, CD8+, or CD8+CD57+ T cells (not recorded which) from PBMCs. The receptors derive from a human donor with aplastic anemia.

This clonotype was seen only a few times. The V and J genes are TRBV14 and TRBJ2-1, with 16 bases that match TRBD2. Trimming at V came to 1 base and at J to 6 bases, leaving 12 bases not matched to a gene. CDR1 and CDR2 from the germline V gene are SGHDN and FVKESK. The CDR3 contains 20 residues. Written as DNA, the CDR3 is TGTGCCAGCAGCCAAGGAGCGGGGGGGACTAGCGGGGGGGCCGCCAATGAGCAGTTCTTC. Protein product: CASSQGAGGTSGGAANEQFF. The variable domain in full, completed from reference TRBV14 and TRBJ2-1, reads EAGVTQFPSHSVIEKGQTVTLRCDPISGHDNLYWYRRVMGKEIKFLLHFVKESKQDESGMPNNRFLAERTGGTYSTLKVQPAELEDSGVYFCASSQGAGGTSGGAANEQFFGPGTRLTVL.

This clonotype was seen repeatedly, ten times or more. The chain is built from TRBV19 and TRBJ1-3; D call uncertain. Germline CDR1 is LNHDA and CDR2 is SQIVND (reference sequence). The CDR3 is 14 residues long. The V and J ends lost 7 bases and 0 bases respectively, with 10 bases between them. CDR3 protein: CASKSLDSGNTIYF. For the CDR3, the DNA is TGTGCCAGTAAAAGTCTCGACTCTGGAAACACCATATATTTT.

The sample holds a few counts of this clonotype. The chain employs TRBV7-8 and TRBJ2-7; TRBD2 aligns across 10 bases. The V gene end was trimmed by 4 bases and the J gene end by 2 bases; junction bases not matched to a gene: 5. Germline CDR1 SGHVS, CDR2 FQNEAQ. This CDR3 has 15 amino acids. CDR3 nucleotides: TGTGCCAGCAGCTCGACTAGCGGGTCCACCTACGAGCAGTACTTC. Amino acids: CASSSTSGSTYEQYF.

The V and J genes are TRBV5-1 and TRBJ1-1; unclear D gene. The CDR3 consists of 13 residues. Germline loops: CDR1 SGHRS, CDR2 YFSETQ. The V and J ends lost 1 base and 8 bases respectively, with 12 bases between them. The CDR3, as DNA: TGCGCCAGCAGCTTGTCTGGGAGCCGCGAAGCTTTCTTT. Its protein is CASSLSGSREAFF.

This rearrangement joins TRBV12-3 or TRBV12-4 to TRBJ1-5; D is uncertain. The CDR3 totals 13 residues. V was cut by 3 bases and J by 6 bases, with 9 bases left in between. CDR3 sequence reads: CASSFEERQPQHF. CDR3 nucleotide sequence: TGTGCCAGCAGTTTCGAGGAACGTCAGCCCCAGCATTTT.

This chain joins TRBV5-1 and TRBJ1-5; D may be TRBD1 (6 bases). The CDR3 runs to 14 residues. V lost 0 bases, J lost 3 bases, and 7 bases lay in between. The germline V gene encodes CDR1 SGHRS and CDR2 YFSETQ. CDR3 nucleotide sequence: TGCGCCAGCAGCTTGGGACAGGACAATCAGCCCCAGCATTTT. It codes for CASSLGQDNQPQHF.